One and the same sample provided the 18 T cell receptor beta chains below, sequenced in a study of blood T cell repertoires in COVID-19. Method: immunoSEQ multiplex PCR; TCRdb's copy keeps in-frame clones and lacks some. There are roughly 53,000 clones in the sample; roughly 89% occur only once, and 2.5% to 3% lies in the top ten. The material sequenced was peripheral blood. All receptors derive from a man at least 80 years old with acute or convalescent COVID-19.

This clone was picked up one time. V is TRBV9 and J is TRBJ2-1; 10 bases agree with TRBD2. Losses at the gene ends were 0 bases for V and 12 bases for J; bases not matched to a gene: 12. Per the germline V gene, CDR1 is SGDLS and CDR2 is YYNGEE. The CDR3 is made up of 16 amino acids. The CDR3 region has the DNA TGTGCCAGCAGCGTAGGAGGAGCGGGGGGGCCCCGGGCGCAGTTCTTC. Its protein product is CASSVGGAGGPRAQFF. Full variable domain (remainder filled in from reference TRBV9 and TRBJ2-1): DSGVTQTPKHLITATGQRVTLRCSPRSGDLSVYWYQQSLDQGLQFLIQYYNGEERAKGNILERFSAQQFPDLHSELNLSSLELGDSALYFCASSVGGAGGPRAQFFGPGTRLTVL.

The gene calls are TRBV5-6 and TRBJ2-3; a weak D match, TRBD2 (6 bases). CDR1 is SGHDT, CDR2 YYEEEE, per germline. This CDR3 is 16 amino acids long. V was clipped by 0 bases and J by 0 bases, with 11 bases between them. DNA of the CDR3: TGTGCCAGCAGCTTGGTGGGCGGGGCTAGCACAGATACGCAGTATTTT. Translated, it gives CASSLVGGASTDTQYF.

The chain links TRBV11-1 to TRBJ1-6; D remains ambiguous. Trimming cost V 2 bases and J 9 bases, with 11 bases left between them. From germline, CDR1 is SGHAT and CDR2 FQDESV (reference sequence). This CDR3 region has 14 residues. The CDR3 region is CASSLIRGASPLHF. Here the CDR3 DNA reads TGTGCCAGCAGCTTAATACGGGGTGCTTCACCCCTCCACTTT. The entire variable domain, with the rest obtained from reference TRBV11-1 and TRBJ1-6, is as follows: EAEVAQSPRYKITEKSQAVAFWCDPISGHATLYWYRQILGQGPELLVQFQDESVVDDSQLPKDRFSAERLKGVDSTLKIQPAELGDSAMYLCASSLIRGASPLHFGNGTRLTVT.

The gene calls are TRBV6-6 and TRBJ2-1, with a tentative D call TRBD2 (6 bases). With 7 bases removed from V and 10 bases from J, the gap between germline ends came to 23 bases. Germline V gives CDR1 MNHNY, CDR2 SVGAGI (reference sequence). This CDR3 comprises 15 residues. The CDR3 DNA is TGTGCCAGCACCCCCTCCGGGACTCCCCCTGGGGAGCAGTTCTTC. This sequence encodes CASTPSGTPPGEQFF.

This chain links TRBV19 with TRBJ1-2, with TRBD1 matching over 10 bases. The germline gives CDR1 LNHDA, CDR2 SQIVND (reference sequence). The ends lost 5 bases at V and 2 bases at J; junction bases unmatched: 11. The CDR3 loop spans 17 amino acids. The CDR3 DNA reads TGTGCCAGTAGTGGCAGGGACAGGGGACAATTAAACTATGGCTACACCTTC. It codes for CASSGRDRGQLNYGYTF.

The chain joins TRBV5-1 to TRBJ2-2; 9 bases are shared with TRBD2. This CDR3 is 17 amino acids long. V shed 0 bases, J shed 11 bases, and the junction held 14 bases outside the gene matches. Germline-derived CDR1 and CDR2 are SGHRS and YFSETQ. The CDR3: CASSLAEKSGGSDELFF. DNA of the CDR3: TGCGCCAGCAGCTTGGCCGAAAAAAGCGGGGGGTCAGACGAGCTGTTTTTT.

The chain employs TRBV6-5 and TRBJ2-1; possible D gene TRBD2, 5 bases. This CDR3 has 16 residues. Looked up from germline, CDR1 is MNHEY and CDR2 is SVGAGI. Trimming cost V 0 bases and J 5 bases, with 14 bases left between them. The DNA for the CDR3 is TGTGCCAGCAGTTACTCCAGAGAGGGTCCTAACAATGAGCAGTTCTTC. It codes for CASSYSREGPNNEQFF.

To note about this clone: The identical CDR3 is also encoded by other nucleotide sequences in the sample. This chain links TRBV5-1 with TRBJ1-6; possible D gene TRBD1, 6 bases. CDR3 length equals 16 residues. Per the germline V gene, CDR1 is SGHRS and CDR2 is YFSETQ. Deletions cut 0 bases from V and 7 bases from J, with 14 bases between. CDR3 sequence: CASSLGLGQGNSPLHF. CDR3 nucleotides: TGCGCCAGCAGCTTGGGGCTGGGTCAGGGGAATTCACCCCTCCACTTT. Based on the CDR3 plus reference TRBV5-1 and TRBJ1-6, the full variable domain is KAGVTQTPRYLIKTRGQQVTLSCSPISGHRSVSWYQQTPGQGLQFLFEYFSETQRNKGNFPGRFSGRQFSNSRSEMNVSTLELGDSALYLCASSLGLGQGNSPLHFGNGTRLTVT.

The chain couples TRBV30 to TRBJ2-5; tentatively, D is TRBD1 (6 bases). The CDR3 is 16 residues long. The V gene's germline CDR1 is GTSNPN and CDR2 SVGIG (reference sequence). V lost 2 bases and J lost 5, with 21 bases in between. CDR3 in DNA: TGTGCCTGGAGTAACGGCAGGGGTCGGAAAAAGGAGACCCAGTACTTC. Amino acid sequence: CAWSNGRGRKKETQYF.

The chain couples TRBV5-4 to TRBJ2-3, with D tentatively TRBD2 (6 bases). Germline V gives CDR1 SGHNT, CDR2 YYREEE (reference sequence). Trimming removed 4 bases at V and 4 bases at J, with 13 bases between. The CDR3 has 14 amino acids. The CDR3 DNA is TGTGCCAGCAGCCAGACTAGTAGGCCAGATACGCAGTATTTT. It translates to CASSQTSRPDTQYF. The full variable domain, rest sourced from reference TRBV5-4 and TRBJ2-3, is ETGVTQSPTHLIKTRGQQVTLRCSSQSGHNTVSWYQQALGQGPQFIFQYYREEENGRGNFPPRFSGLQFPNYSSELNVNALELDDSALYLCASSQTSRPDTQYFGPGTRLTVL.

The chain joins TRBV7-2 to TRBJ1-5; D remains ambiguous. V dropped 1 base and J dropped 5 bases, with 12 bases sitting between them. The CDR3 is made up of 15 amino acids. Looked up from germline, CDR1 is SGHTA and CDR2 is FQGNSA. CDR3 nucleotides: TGTGCCAGCAGCTTAGAATATCCGGAGTATCAGCCCCAGCATTTT. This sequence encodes CASSLEYPEYQPQHF.

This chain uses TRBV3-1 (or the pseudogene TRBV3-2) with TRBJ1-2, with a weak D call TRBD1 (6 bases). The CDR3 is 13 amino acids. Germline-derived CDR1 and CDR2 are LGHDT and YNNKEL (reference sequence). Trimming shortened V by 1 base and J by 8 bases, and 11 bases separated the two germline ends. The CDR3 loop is CASSQAGTKGYTF. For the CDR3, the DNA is TGTGCCAGCAGCCAAGCCGGGACAAAAGGCTACACCTTC.

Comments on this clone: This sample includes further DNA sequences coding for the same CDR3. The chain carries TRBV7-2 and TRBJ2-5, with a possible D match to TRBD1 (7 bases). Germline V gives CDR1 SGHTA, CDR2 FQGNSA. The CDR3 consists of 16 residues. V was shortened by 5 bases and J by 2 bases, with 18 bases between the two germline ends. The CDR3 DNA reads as TGTGCCAGCAGCCCAGGGGGTAGCGGAGCACAAGAGACCCAGTACTTC. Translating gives CASSPGGSGAQETQYF.

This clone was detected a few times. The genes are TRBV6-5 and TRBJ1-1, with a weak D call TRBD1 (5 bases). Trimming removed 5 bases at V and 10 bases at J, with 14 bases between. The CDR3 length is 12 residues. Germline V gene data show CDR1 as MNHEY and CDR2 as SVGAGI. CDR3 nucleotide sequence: TGTGCCAGCAGTACAATGGGGGGTCGAGCTTTCTTT. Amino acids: CASSTMGGRAFF.

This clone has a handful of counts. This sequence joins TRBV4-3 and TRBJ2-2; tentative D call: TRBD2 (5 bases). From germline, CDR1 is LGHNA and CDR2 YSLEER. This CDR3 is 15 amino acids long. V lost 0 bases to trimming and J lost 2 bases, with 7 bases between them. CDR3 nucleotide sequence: TGCGCCAGCAGCCAAGAGAGGGTAAACACCGGGGAGCTGTTTTTT. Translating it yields CASSQERVNTGELFF.

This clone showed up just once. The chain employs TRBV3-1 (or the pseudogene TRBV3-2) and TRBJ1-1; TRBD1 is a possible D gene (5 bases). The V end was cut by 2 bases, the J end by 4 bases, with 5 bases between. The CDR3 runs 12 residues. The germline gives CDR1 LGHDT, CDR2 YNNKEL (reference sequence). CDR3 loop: CASSQTGTEAFF. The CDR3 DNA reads TGTGCCAGCAGCCAAACAGGCACTGAAGCTTTCTTT.

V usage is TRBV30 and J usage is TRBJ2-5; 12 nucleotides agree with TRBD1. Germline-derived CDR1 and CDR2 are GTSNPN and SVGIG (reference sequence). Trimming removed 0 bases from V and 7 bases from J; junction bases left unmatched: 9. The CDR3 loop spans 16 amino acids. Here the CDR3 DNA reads TGTGCCTGGAGTGTACGGGGGACAGGGGGCTATGGGACCCAGTACTTC. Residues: CAWSVRGTGGYGTQYF.

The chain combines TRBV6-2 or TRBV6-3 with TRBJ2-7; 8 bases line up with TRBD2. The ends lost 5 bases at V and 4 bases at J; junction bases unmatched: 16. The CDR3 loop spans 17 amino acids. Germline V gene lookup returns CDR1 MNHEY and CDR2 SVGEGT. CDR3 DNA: TGTGCCAGCAGTCCCAAGCATCGGGGGGGCGTCTTGTACGAGCAGTACTTC. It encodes CASSPKHRGGVLYEQYF.